Presented here are 17 T cell receptor beta chains from one specimen sequenced in a study of blood T cell repertoires in COVID-19. The assay was immunoSEQ multiplex PCR, and TCRdb's table has in-frame clones only and misses some. The sample contains some 57,000 clones, roughly 87% of which appear only once. Source material: peripheral blood. The receptors stem from a man in his sixties with acute or convalescent COVID-19.

About this clone itself: This CDR3 is also generated by other DNA sequences in the sample. The V gene is TRBV6-5, the J gene TRBJ1-5; 7 nucleotides line up with TRBD1. The CDR3 is 13 residues long. Germline V lookup: CDR1 MNHEY, CDR2 SVGAGI. The J segment lost 7 bases and the V segment lost 4 bases, leaving 4 bases of the junction unmatched. CDR3 nucleotide sequence: TGTGCCAGCAGTTCGACAGGGAACCAGCCCCAGCATTTT. It encodes CASSSTGNQPQHF.

The chain uses TRBV27 and TRBJ1-1; D possibly corresponds to TRBD1 (5 bases). Germline V gene data show CDR1 as MNHEY and CDR2 as SMNVEV (reference sequence). V gave up 3 bases and J gave up 6 bases, with 11 bases separating them. There are 13 residues in the CDR3. CDR3 DNA: TGTGCCAGCAGTTTGGGGCGGAGCGCTGAAGCTTTCTTT. This gives the protein CASSLGRSAEAFF.

J is TRBJ1-4 and V is TRBV5-1; D uncertain. The CDR3 length is 11 residues. Trimming left V 1 base short and J 10 bases short, with 5 bases between. Germline loops: CDR1 SGHRS, CDR2 YFSETQ. CDR3 amino acids: CASSLTGKLFF. The CDR3 DNA sequence: TGCGCCAGCAGCTTGACGGGAAAACTGTTTTTT. Full variable domain (missing parts from reference TRBV5-1 and TRBJ1-4): KAGVTQTPRYLIKTRGQQVTLSCSPISGHRSVSWYQQTPGQGLQFLFEYFSETQRNKGNFPGRFSGRQFSNSRSEMNVSTLELGDSALYLCASSLTGKLFFGSGTQLSVL.

The chain links TRBV5-6 to TRBJ1-2; D unresolved. Trimming pared 4 bases from V and 5 bases from J, leaving 12 bases between. Germline loops: CDR1 SGHDT, CDR2 YYEEEE. The CDR3 has 13 residues. The CDR3 region is CASSPGTLYGYTF. The CDR3 DNA reads TGTGCCAGCAGCCCGGGAACTCTGTATGGCTACACCTTC.

This chain connects TRBV7-8 to TRBJ2-5; 9 bases align to TRBD1. CDR1 and CDR2 from the germline V gene are SGHVS and FQNEAQ. Trimming took 5 bases from V and 1 from J; bases not matched to a gene: 8. This CDR3 has 16 residues. The CDR3 loop is CASSAQVDRGQETQYF. The CDR3 DNA sequence: TGTGCCAGCAGCGCTCAAGTGGACAGGGGCCAAGAGACCCAGTACTTC.

The table lists this clone with a count of one. The genes are TRBV9 and TRBJ2-7, with D maybe TRBD2 (5 bases). V dropped 6 bases and J dropped 6 bases, with 19 bases sitting between them. The CDR3 runs to 14 residues. The germline V gene has CDR1 SGDLS and CDR2 YYNGEE. CDR3 DNA sequence: TGTGCCAGCACCAGAACGGGGTATGGTGGCGAGCAGTACTTC. It codes for CASTRTGYGGEQYF. The full variable domain, rest sourced from reference TRBV9 and TRBJ2-7, is DSGVTQTPKHLITATGQRVTLRCSPRSGDLSVYWYQQSLDQGLQFLIQYYNGEERAKGNILERFSAQQFPDLHSELNLSSLELGDSALYFCASTRTGYGGEQYFGPGTRLTVT.

The rearrangement joins TRBV15 to TRBJ1-6; 7 bases agree with TRBD1. The CDR3 sequence is 14 residues long. V lost 5 bases and J lost 7; bases outside the gene matches: 5. CDR1 and CDR2 (germline): LNHNV, YYDKDF (reference sequence). DNA of the CDR3: TGTGCCACCAGCGTCGGGACAGTCAATTCACCCCTCCACTTT. This encodes CATSVGTVNSPLHF.

J is TRBJ1-5 and V is TRBV23-1, with 9 nucleotides matching TRBD1. TRBV23-1 is designated an ORF whose function remains uncertain. The CDR3 extends over 19 amino acids. Trimming took 0 bases from V and 0 from J; bases not matched to a gene: 9. The CDR3, as DNA: TGCGCCAGCAGTCAATCGGGGCGCCGGGACAGGGTTAGCAATCAGCCCCAGCATTTT. It specifies CASSQSGRRDRVSNQPQHF.

V gene TRBV2 combines with J gene TRBJ2-1, with a possible D match to TRBD1 (6 bases). The V gene's germline CDR1 is SNHLY and CDR2 FYNNEI. CDR3 length equals 14 residues. V was pared by 3 bases and J by 4 bases, with 10 bases between. The CDR3 here is CASSDPDSYNEQFF. The CDR3 coding sequence is TGTGCCAGCAGTGATCCGGACAGTTACAATGAGCAGTTCTTC.

The chain carries TRBV29-1 and TRBJ1-1; no clear D gene. Germline CDR1 is SQVTM and CDR2 is ANQGSEA. The CDR3 loop spans 13 amino acids. V was trimmed by 5 bases and J by 1 base, leaving 11 bases between them. The CDR3: CSVSSAGNTEAFF. The DNA for the CDR3 is TGCAGCGTTTCCTCCGCAGGGAACACTGAAGCTTTCTTT.

The chain links TRBV10-3 to TRBJ2-3, with D hard to call. In germline, CDR1 is ENHRY, CDR2 SYGVKD. The CDR3 is made up of 12 amino acids. V dropped 11 bases and J dropped 0 bases, with 9 bases sitting between them. CDR3 amino acids: CASSLSTDTQYF. The CDR3 nucleotides read TGTGCCTCAAGCTTGAGCACAGATACGCAGTATTTT.

The J gene is TRBJ1-4, the V gene TRBV24-1; D gene ambiguous. The ends were cut back, 2 bases at V and 8 bases at J, with 8 bases in the middle. CDR3 length equals 13 residues. The germline V gene has CDR1 KGHDR and CDR2 SFDVKD. The CDR3 loop reads CATSDSRLEKLFF. The CDR3 coding sequence is TGTGCCACCAGTGATTCCCGTCTAGAAAAACTGTTTTTT.

The chain uses TRBV5-4 and TRBJ1-2; 7 positions agree with TRBD1. The germline V gene encodes CDR1 SGHNT and CDR2 YYREEE (reference sequence). V lost 6 bases and J lost 4; bases outside the gene matches: 12. The CDR3 length is 15 residues. The CDR3 nucleotides read TGTGCCAGCACCCCAGGGACAGCCCTCTTCTATGGCTACACCTTC. Protein: CASTPGTALFYGYTF.

In DNA, the CDR3 is TGTGCCATCAAGGACAGCGGGGGGGCCTCGAATGAGCAGTTCTTC. This gives the protein CAIKDSGGASNEQFF. The gene calls are TRBV10-3 and TRBJ2-1; 10 bases are shared with TRBD2. There are 15 residues in the CDR3. Trimming removed 7 bases from V and 7 bases from J; junction bases left unmatched: 10. Per germline, CDR1 ENHRY and CDR2 SYGVKD.

The gene calls are TRBV25-1 and TRBJ2-7; TRBD1 matches 7 bases. This CDR3 has 16 residues. CDR1 is MGHDK, CDR2 SYGVNS, per germline. V was pared by 3 bases and J by 3 bases, with 11 bases of the junction left unmatched. The CDR3, as DNA: TGTGCCAGCAGTGACCCTGCCCCGGGACAGCTCTACGAGCAGTACTTC. This sequence encodes CASSDPAPGQLYEQYF.

The chain combines TRBV5-1 with TRBJ2-3; D may be TRBD2 (5 bases). The CDR3 length is 13 residues. Germline V gene sequence: CDR1 SGHRS, CDR2 YFSETQ. The V gene lost 0 bases and the J gene lost 4 bases, with 6 bases spanning the gap. In nucleotides, the CDR3 is TGCGCCAGCAGCTTGGCGGGGTCAGATACGCAGTATTTT. Its protein product is CASSLAGSDTQYF.

This clone was observed once. The chain couples TRBV10-3 to TRBJ2-7; 9 nucleotides align to TRBD1. In germline, CDR1 is ENHRY, CDR2 SYGVKD. V shed 7 bases, J shed 5 bases, and the junction held 9 bases outside the gene matches. The CDR3 runs 14 residues. The CDR3 coding sequence is TGTGCCATCAAACCGGGACAGGGATATCACGAGCAGTACTTC. This codes for CAIKPGQGYHEQYF.